This entry features one TCR beta chain sequence. The data originate from a study of patients and donors after allogeneic stem cell transplantation. Germline V lookup: CDR1 SGHRS, CDR2 YFSETQ. This CDR3 has 14 amino acids. V was trimmed by 6 bases and J by 4 bases, leaving 16 bases between them. A single record per CDR3 protein comes from TCRdb applying MiXCR to the RT-PCR reads. The sample lists about 200,000 distinct CDR3 sequences; roughly two fifths were seen once. The chain recombines TRBV5-1 with TRBJ1-2; tentatively, D is TRBD1 (6 bases). The sequenced sample consisted of blood, either unsorted or a sorted T cell fraction (not recorded which). The TCR was taken from a human donor who was either an allogeneic HSCT recipient or a stem cell or donor lymphocyte infusion donor (not recorded which). It is not recorded whose cells these are; they may come from a transplant donor. CDR3 sequence (DNA): TGCGCCAGCACAGAAATACAGGGCGGCTATGGCTACACCTTC. It translates to CASTEIQGGYGYTF.